The present entry profiles one T cell receptor (beta chain) with its context. The antigen this receptor binds is unknown. The input lacks base qualities; no much larger clone sits a single base away. Per the germline V gene, ENHRY is the CDR1 and SYGVKD is the CDR2. The V end loses 0 bases and the J end loses 2 bases, and a stretch of 7 bases separates them. Taken from cysteine to phenylalanine, the CDR3 has 14 residues. The read is trimmed to its CDR3 DNA, 42 bases read in frame from base 1. This record belongs to a study of T cell responses to AZD1222 COVID-19 vaccine (dated by TCRdb to about 2021). Regarding the research as a whole: AZD1222 recipients whose second dose came at about 4 weeks and those whose second dose came at about 12 weeks were combined into one group, since spike-specific TCR depth and breadth did not differ between the two schedules. A total of roughly 240 trial participants underwent TCR sequencing, of whom about 210 received two doses of AZD1222 and around 26 received two doses of the MenACWY control vaccine. Trial participants were enrolled by age into 18-55, 56-69 and 70-plus year subgroups, with about 150, 28 and 57 TCR-sequenced participants respectively. Beyond this particular receptor, the publication reports: No day 14 peak-response samples were available, so repertoires were characterized only after the peak T cell response. After two AZD1222 doses, spike-specific TCR breadth and depth were significantly higher than at day 0 and than in MenACWY recipients. Nearly half of unique spike-specific TCRs reportedly recognized epitopes outside regions mutated in the B.1.351 and B.1.1.7 variants. Vaccine-associated CD4 TCRs spanned the whole spike protein, with dominant responses in regions 160-218 and 743-854. In the small 56-69-year group, the increase in depth fell short of significance, most likely because of low power. Conclusions about previously exposed vaccinees are limited, since just five to seven AZD1222 recipients were seropositive for SARS-CoV-2 at baseline. Most participants were white British and females outnumbered males, and the authors suggested that clonal diversity may have been underestimated.

Taken with the paper, the label for time point translates to: baseline before first vaccination. Vaccinee samples were obtained from the UK trials COV001 and COV002, which included a single-blind randomized controlled phase 2/3 trial of AZD1222 (ChAdOx1 nCoV-19) in healthy adults. For TCRbeta chain sequencing, PBMC samples were collected from trial participants at day 0 and at day 28 after the second dose. The CDR3 regions of human TCRbeta chains were analyzed by immunosequencing. Under the source paper's analysis protocol: TCRs in the repertoires were matched against a reference library of SARS-CoV-2-specific TCRs that had been generated with the MIRA antigen-specificity platform. Breadth meant the fraction of unique TCRs that were SARS-CoV-2-associated, whereas depth meant the fraction of total T cells that were SARS-CoV-2-associated. Using the MIRA data, each spike-specific TCR was mapped to the spike region that the TCR reacts to and placed in a CD4 or CD8 class. Log10-transformed breadth and depth values were compared by one-way ANOVA with Sidak's multiple comparisons tests. TCRdb stores this immuneACCESS table with in-frame sequences only. Part of the clones is absent; in the studies checked, under half of the shortfall reflects unresolved V genes, and no reason is known for the rest. V and J calls and clone size come straight from that table; D and trimming were deduced from the DNA. The sample table lists more than 150,000 clones, approximately 94% of them with a count of one. The ten top clones hold roughly 9.2% of the sample.

The chain joins TRBV10-3 to TRBJ1-2; no D gene call is confident. The starting material was peripheral blood, obtained on day 0 of AZD1222 vaccination. The clonotype was recovered from an adult in good health. The DNA sequence follows: TGTGCCATCAGTGAGTCAGGCGGAAACTATGGCTACACCTTC. The resulting protein is CAISESGGNYGYTF.